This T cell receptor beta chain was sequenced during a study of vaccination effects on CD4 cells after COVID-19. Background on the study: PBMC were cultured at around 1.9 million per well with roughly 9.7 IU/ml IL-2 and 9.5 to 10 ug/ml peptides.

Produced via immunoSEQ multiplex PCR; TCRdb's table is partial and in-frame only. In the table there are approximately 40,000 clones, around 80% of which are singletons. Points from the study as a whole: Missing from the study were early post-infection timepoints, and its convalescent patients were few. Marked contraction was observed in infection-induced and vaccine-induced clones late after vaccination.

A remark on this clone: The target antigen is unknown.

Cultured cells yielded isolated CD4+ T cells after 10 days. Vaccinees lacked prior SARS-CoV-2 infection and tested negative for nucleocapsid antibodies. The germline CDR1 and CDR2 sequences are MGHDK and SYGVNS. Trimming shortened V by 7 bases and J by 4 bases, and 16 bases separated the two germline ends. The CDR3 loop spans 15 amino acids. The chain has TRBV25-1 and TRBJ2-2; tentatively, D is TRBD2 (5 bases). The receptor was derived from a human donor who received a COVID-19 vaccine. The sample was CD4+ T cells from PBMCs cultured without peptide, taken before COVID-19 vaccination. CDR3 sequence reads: CASTAGNTGTGELFF. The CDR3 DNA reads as TGTGCCAGCACCGCCGGGAATACGGGCACCGGGGAGCTGTTTTTT.